What follows are 31 T cell receptor beta chains derived from one specimen sequenced in a study of T cell changes during pregnancy in multiple sclerosis. Data came from immunoSEQ multiplex PCR; TCRdb stores just in-frame clones and leaves some out. The sample records 85,000 to 100,000 clones, roughly 92% being singletons. The material was peripheral blood, obtained in the first trimester of pregnancy. The receptors here all came from a female donor with multiple sclerosis, enrolled in a pregnancy study.

The chain couples TRBV27 to TRBJ2-7, with D maybe TRBD1 (6 bases). The CDR3 extends over 14 amino acids. Per the germline V gene, CDR1 is MNHEY and CDR2 is SMNVEV (reference sequence). V was cut by 5 bases and J by 0 bases, with 11 bases left in between. CDR3 protein: CASSPGVSSYEQYF. The CDR3 DNA sequence: TGTGCCAGCAGTCCAGGGGTGAGCTCCTACGAGCAGTACTTC.

CDR3 amino acids: CASSVALGGLYEQYF. CDR3 coding DNA: TGTGCCAGCAGCGTAGCTCTCGGGGGTCTCTACGAGCAGTACTTC. This chain connects TRBV9 to TRBJ2-7, with a possible D match to TRBD2 (6 bases). The CDR3 spans 15 residues. The V end was cut by 0 bases, the J end by 3 bases, with 13 bases between. Germline V gives CDR1 SGDLS, CDR2 YYNGEE.

This clone came up once. The rearrangement links TRBV28 to TRBJ2-3; a possible D gene is TRBD2 (6 bases). Germline V lookup: CDR1 MDHEN, CDR2 SYDVKM. CDR3 length: 17 amino acids. The V and J ends lost 6 bases and 1 base respectively, with 20 bases between them. The DNA of the CDR3 is TGTGCCAGCAGCCCACGGGCCCCTAGCGTGCGCACAGATACGCAGTATTTT. Protein product: CASSPRAPSVRTDTQYF.

This chain joins TRBV4-2 and TRBJ2-7; D remains unclear. Germline CDR1 and CDR2: LGHNA and YNFKEQ. Trimming removed 1 base at V and 5 bases at J, with 18 bases between. CDR3 length equals 16 residues. In nucleotides, the CDR3 is TGTGCCAGCAGCCAAGCCAACAGAATCACCATCCACGAGCAGTACTTC. Translated: CASSQANRITIHEQYF.

CDR3 in amino acids: CASSPRTSGTEQYF. The CDR3 nucleotides are TGTGCCAGCAGCCCGCGGACTAGCGGGACTGAGCAGTACTTC. The chain employs TRBV11-2 and TRBJ2-7, with 12 bases identical to TRBD2. The CDR3 is 14 amino acids. Germline CDR1 and CDR2: SGHAT and FQNNGV. V shed 5 bases and J 7 bases; nucleotides not matched to a gene: 6.

This rearrangement joins TRBV6-6 to TRBJ1-1, with 7 positions matching TRBD1. This CDR3 contains 12 residues. Germline V gene data show CDR1 as MNHNY and CDR2 as SVGAGI (reference sequence). Losses at the gene ends were 7 bases for V and 2 bases for J; bases not matched to a gene: 1. The CDR3: CASNRGNTEAFF. The CDR3 DNA reads as TGTGCCAGCAACAGGGGTAACACTGAAGCTTTCTTT.

This rearrangement joins TRBV30 to TRBJ1-2, with a possible D match to TRBD1 (5 bases). The length of the CDR3 is 14 residues. Germline V CDR1 and CDR2: GTSNPN, SVGIG (reference sequence). With 2 bases removed from V and 4 bases from J, the gap between germline ends came to 14 bases. CDR3 sequence: CAWSRAAGPYGYTF. CDR3 nucleotide sequence: TGTGCCTGGAGTAGGGCAGCAGGGCCCTATGGCTACACCTTC.

This clone was recorded once. The junction differs from germline at one of its ends, possibly a read error. The rearrangement links TRBV18 to TRBJ2-7; D gene unclear. Germline V gene data show CDR1 as KGHSH and CDR2 as LQKENI. This CDR3 comprises 13 residues. The CDR3 spells CASSPLGSSEEYF. For the CDR3, the DNA is TGTGCCAGCTCACCCCTCGGGTCGAGCGAGGAGTACTTC.

The sample holds one count of this clone. In nucleotides, the CDR3 is TGTGCCAGCAGTTTGACAGCTCAGGGGTCTGGGGCCAACGTCCTGACTTTC. It yields the protein CASSLTAQGSGANVLTF. The rearrangement uses TRBV28 and TRBJ2-6, with D maybe TRBD1 (6 bases). The CDR3 has 17 amino acids. CDR1 MDHEN and CDR2 SYDVKM come from the germline V gene. V shed 3 bases and J shed 1 base, with 13 bases lying between them.

This chain uses TRBV2 with TRBJ2-2, with 7 bases aligning to TRBD2. Losses at the gene ends were 9 bases for V and 4 bases for J; bases not matched to a gene: 8. The CDR3 is made up of 14 amino acids. Per germline, CDR1 SNHLY and CDR2 FYNNEI. The CDR3 is CASDPGTTTGELFF. The CDR3 coding sequence is TGTGCCAGTGACCCCGGGACTACCACCGGGGAGCTGTTTTTT.

This clone has just one count. This chain connects TRBV14 to TRBJ2-2; TRBD2 is a possible D gene (5 bases). The germline V and J ends were trimmed by 3 bases and 1 base, with 12 bases remaining between them. Germline assignment: CDR1 SGHDN and CDR2 FVKESK. This CDR3 contains 16 residues. The chain's CDR3 is CASSHNDYLNTGELFF. CDR3 sequence (DNA): TGTGCCAGCAGCCATAATGACTACCTGAACACCGGGGAGCTGTTTTTT.

V is TRBV7-2 and J is TRBJ2-2, with 8 bases matching TRBD1. The germline gives CDR1 SGHTA, CDR2 FQGNSA. J lost 5 bases, V lost 4 bases, and 9 bases had no gene match. This CDR3 has 16 residues. As DNA, the CDR3 is TGTGCCAGCAGCTGGACAGGGCGTGGGGGAACCGGGGAGCTGTTTTTT. Residues: CASSWTGRGGTGELFF.

The chain combines TRBV2 with TRBJ2-1, with TRBD2 matching 10 bases. Trimming removed 4 bases from V and 8 bases from J; junction bases left unmatched: 2. This CDR3 comprises 13 residues. CDR1 and CDR2 (germline): SNHLY, FYNNEI. CDR3 protein: CASSALAGDEQFF. CDR3 DNA: TGTGCCAGCAGTGCTCTAGCGGGAGATGAGCAGTTCTTC.

The chain's CDR3 is CASSHSGAGTDTQYF. The CDR3 DNA is TGCGCCAGCAGCCATAGCGGAGCGGGCACAGATACGCAGTATTTT. The chain has TRBV4-1 and TRBJ2-3, with a weak D call TRBD2 (6 bases). This CDR3 spans 15 amino acids. Trimming removed 3 bases from V and 1 base from J, with 11 bases in between. Germline V gene sequence: CDR1 MGHRA, CDR2 YSYEKL.

The genes are TRBV11-2 and TRBJ2-7; the match to TRBD2 covers 7 bases. CDR3 length: 15 residues. CDR1 SGHAT and CDR2 FQNNGV come from the germline V gene. J was trimmed by 7 bases and V by 1 base; bases with no gene match: 10. CDR3 protein: CASSLVLGGPWEQYF. DNA for the CDR3: TGTGCCAGCAGCTTAGTTCTGGGAGGGCCGTGGGAGCAGTACTTC.

J is TRBJ2-3 and V is TRBV28; 7 bases match TRBD2. CDR1 and CDR2 (germline): MDHEN, SYDVKM. With 10 bases clipped from V and 5 bases from J, the junction kept 9 bases outside the gene matches. This CDR3 spans 13 amino acids. The DNA of the CDR3 is TGTGCCATCGAGCGGGGTCAAGAAGATACGCAGTATTTT. Its protein is CAIERGQEDTQYF.

V gene TRBV5-4 combines with J gene TRBJ2-3; 8 bases map to TRBD2. CDR1 SGHNT and CDR2 YYREEE come from the germline V gene (reference sequence). Trimming at V came to 4 bases and at J to 4 bases, leaving 17 bases not matched to a gene. CDR3 length: 18 amino acids. This CDR3 is CASSPISGSDFSADTQYF. The CDR3 bases are TGTGCCAGCAGCCCAATCAGCGGGAGCGATTTTTCTGCAGATACGCAGTATTTT.

The V and J genes are TRBV4-3 and TRBJ2-7; D not certain. Germline assignment: CDR1 LGHNA and CDR2 YSLEER. Trimming took 1 base from V and 7 from J, leaving 11 bases between them. CDR3 length: 13 residues. The CDR3 region is CASSQGLASEQYF. The CDR3 nucleotides are TGCGCCAGCAGCCAAGGGCTGGCATCAGAGCAGTACTTC.

The chain carries TRBV9 and TRBJ2-3, with D tentatively TRBD2 (5 bases). The germline CDR1 and CDR2 sequences are SGDLS and YYNGEE. The CDR3 has 15 amino acids. Trimming removed 2 bases from V and 0 bases from J, with 10 bases in between. The CDR3: CASSVSSTSTDTQYF. The DNA of the CDR3 is TGTGCCAGCAGCGTGTCTAGCACTAGCACAGATACGCAGTATTTT.

A few counts support this clone. The chain joins TRBV5-8 to TRBJ1-2, with 9 nucleotides matching TRBD1. Germline CDR1 reads SGHTS; CDR2 reads YDEGEE. This CDR3 is built from 15 residues. The V segment lost 1 base and the J segment 8 bases; nucleotides outside the gene matches: 9. Here the CDR3 reads CASSLYLRQGDGYTF. The CDR3, as DNA: TGTGCCAGCAGCTTGTATCTGAGACAGGGGGACGGCTACACCTTC.

The rearrangement joins TRBV15 to TRBJ2-7, with D perhaps matching TRBD1 (5 bases). CDR1 LNHNV and CDR2 YYDKDF come from the germline V gene (reference sequence). V lost 0 bases to trimming and J lost 4 bases, with 13 bases between them. The CDR3 sequence is 15 residues long. The CDR3 loop reads CATSRDPGFNYEQYF. The CDR3 nucleotides read TGTGCCACCAGCAGAGACCCAGGGTTTAATTACGAGCAGTACTTC.

The chain joins TRBV30 to TRBJ2-1, with TRBD1 matching over 9 bases. The V gene end was trimmed by 5 bases and the J gene end by 6 bases; junction bases not matched to a gene: 8. The CDR3 sequence is 14 residues long. Per germline, CDR1 GTSNPN and CDR2 SVGIG (reference sequence). This CDR3 reads CAWGAGQGPNEQFF. The CDR3 coding sequence is TGTGCCTGGGGTGCGGGACAGGGTCCCAATGAGCAGTTCTTC. The complete variable domain, with remaining parts taken from reference TRBV30 and TRBJ2-1, reads SQTIHQWPATLVQPVGSPLSLECTVEGTSNPNLYWYRQAAGRGLQLLFYSVGIGQISSEVPQNLSASRPQDRQFILSSKKLLLSDSGFYLCAWGAGQGPNEQFFGPGTRLTVL.

The genes are TRBV2 and TRBJ2-2, with TRBD1 matching over 9 bases. Germline trimming cut 6 bases from V and 8 bases from J; bases unmatched to any gene: 7. The CDR3 is 14 residues long. Per the germline V gene, CDR1 is SNHLY and CDR2 is FYNNEI. CDR3 sequence (DNA): TGTGCCAGCAGCCAACAGGGGGCGGCAGGGGAGCTGTTTTTT. This codes for CASSQQGAAGELFF.

The chain joins TRBV19 to TRBJ2-1; D is perhaps TRBD2 (6 bases). The CDR3 extends over 12 amino acids. The V gene lost 9 bases and the J gene lost 3 bases, with 9 bases spanning the gap. Germline CDR1 and CDR2: LNHDA and SQIVND (reference sequence). The CDR3, as DNA: TGTGCCAGCCGCGGGGTCTACAATGAGCAGTTCTTC. This sequence encodes CASRGVYNEQFF.

The CDR3 protein is CASSYRQYYEQYF. The CDR3 bases are TGTGCCAGCAGCTACAGACAGTACTACGAGCAGTACTTC. This rearrangement joins TRBV7-2 to TRBJ2-7; D perhaps matches TRBD1 (5 bases). Germline V lookup: CDR1 SGHTA, CDR2 FQGNSA. Trimming stripped 4 bases from V and 3 bases from J, with 10 bases between. This CDR3 is 13 amino acids long. Based on the CDR3 plus reference TRBV7-2 and TRBJ2-7, the full variable domain is GAGVSQSPSNKVTEKGKDVELRCDPISGHTALYWYRQSLGQGLEFLIYFQGNSAPDKSGLPSDRFSAERTGGSVSTLTIQRTQQEDSAVYLCASSYRQYYEQYFGPGTRLTVT.

This chain joins TRBV30 and TRBJ1-2; 11 positions match TRBD1. V lost 7 bases and J lost 2; bases outside the gene matches: 9. This CDR3 contains 15 residues. The V gene's germline CDR1 is GTSNPN and CDR2 SVGIG (reference sequence). The CDR3: CASNPGTGGNYGYTF. In DNA form, the CDR3 reads TGTGCCTCAAACCCCGGGACAGGGGGGAACTATGGCTACACCTTC.

This clone was found once. This chain uses TRBV11-2 with TRBJ2-5; D may be TRBD2 (5 bases). CDR3 length: 16 residues. The V end lost 1 base, the J end lost 1 base, and 13 bases lay between the germline ends. Germline V gives CDR1 SGHAT, CDR2 FQNNGV. The CDR3 coding sequence is TGTGCCAGCAGCTTAGGATCAGCACGGGGCCAAGAGACCCAGTACTTC. The encoded protein is CASSLGSARGQETQYF.

The chain recombines TRBV15 with TRBJ2-1; 9 bases agree with TRBD2. From germline, CDR1 is LNHNV and CDR2 YYDKDF (reference sequence). The trim removed 1 base at V and 4 bases at J, leaving 2 bases unmatched. The CDR3 runs to 15 residues. As DNA, the CDR3 is TGTGCCACCAGCAGAGTGCGGGAGGGATACAATGAGCAGTTCTTC. It translates to CATSRVREGYNEQFF.

The sample holds one count of this clone. The chain is built from TRBV4-2 and TRBJ1-3, with D perhaps matching TRBD1 (6 bases). This CDR3 has 16 residues. V was trimmed by 4 bases and J by 4 bases, leaving 17 bases between them. Germline assignment: CDR1 LGHNA and CDR2 YNFKEQ. CDR3 sequence: CASSRPRGGRGNTIYF. The DNA of the CDR3 is TGTGCCAGCAGCCGCCCCAGGGGCGGGCGCGGAAACACCATATATTTT.

The CDR3 here is CASSETWDRADQPQHF. The CDR3 coding sequence is TGTGCCAGCAGTGAAACGTGGGACAGGGCTGATCAGCCCCAGCATTTT. The chain has TRBV6-1 and TRBJ1-5, with 9 positions matching TRBD1. The germline V gene has CDR1 MNHNS and CDR2 SASEGT. The CDR3 is 16 residues long. The trim removed 2 bases at V and 5 bases at J, leaving 7 bases unmatched.

The chain has TRBV7-9 and TRBJ1-2, with 7 positions matching TRBD1. V trimming: 7 bases; J trimming: 3 bases; junction bases outside the gene matches: 14. CDR1 and CDR2 from the germline V gene are SEHNR and FQNEAQ (reference sequence). The CDR3 consists of 16 residues. CDR3 in DNA: TGTGCCAGCAACCAAATCACCATCACAGGGGACTATGGCTACACCTTC. Residues: CASNQITITGDYGYTF.